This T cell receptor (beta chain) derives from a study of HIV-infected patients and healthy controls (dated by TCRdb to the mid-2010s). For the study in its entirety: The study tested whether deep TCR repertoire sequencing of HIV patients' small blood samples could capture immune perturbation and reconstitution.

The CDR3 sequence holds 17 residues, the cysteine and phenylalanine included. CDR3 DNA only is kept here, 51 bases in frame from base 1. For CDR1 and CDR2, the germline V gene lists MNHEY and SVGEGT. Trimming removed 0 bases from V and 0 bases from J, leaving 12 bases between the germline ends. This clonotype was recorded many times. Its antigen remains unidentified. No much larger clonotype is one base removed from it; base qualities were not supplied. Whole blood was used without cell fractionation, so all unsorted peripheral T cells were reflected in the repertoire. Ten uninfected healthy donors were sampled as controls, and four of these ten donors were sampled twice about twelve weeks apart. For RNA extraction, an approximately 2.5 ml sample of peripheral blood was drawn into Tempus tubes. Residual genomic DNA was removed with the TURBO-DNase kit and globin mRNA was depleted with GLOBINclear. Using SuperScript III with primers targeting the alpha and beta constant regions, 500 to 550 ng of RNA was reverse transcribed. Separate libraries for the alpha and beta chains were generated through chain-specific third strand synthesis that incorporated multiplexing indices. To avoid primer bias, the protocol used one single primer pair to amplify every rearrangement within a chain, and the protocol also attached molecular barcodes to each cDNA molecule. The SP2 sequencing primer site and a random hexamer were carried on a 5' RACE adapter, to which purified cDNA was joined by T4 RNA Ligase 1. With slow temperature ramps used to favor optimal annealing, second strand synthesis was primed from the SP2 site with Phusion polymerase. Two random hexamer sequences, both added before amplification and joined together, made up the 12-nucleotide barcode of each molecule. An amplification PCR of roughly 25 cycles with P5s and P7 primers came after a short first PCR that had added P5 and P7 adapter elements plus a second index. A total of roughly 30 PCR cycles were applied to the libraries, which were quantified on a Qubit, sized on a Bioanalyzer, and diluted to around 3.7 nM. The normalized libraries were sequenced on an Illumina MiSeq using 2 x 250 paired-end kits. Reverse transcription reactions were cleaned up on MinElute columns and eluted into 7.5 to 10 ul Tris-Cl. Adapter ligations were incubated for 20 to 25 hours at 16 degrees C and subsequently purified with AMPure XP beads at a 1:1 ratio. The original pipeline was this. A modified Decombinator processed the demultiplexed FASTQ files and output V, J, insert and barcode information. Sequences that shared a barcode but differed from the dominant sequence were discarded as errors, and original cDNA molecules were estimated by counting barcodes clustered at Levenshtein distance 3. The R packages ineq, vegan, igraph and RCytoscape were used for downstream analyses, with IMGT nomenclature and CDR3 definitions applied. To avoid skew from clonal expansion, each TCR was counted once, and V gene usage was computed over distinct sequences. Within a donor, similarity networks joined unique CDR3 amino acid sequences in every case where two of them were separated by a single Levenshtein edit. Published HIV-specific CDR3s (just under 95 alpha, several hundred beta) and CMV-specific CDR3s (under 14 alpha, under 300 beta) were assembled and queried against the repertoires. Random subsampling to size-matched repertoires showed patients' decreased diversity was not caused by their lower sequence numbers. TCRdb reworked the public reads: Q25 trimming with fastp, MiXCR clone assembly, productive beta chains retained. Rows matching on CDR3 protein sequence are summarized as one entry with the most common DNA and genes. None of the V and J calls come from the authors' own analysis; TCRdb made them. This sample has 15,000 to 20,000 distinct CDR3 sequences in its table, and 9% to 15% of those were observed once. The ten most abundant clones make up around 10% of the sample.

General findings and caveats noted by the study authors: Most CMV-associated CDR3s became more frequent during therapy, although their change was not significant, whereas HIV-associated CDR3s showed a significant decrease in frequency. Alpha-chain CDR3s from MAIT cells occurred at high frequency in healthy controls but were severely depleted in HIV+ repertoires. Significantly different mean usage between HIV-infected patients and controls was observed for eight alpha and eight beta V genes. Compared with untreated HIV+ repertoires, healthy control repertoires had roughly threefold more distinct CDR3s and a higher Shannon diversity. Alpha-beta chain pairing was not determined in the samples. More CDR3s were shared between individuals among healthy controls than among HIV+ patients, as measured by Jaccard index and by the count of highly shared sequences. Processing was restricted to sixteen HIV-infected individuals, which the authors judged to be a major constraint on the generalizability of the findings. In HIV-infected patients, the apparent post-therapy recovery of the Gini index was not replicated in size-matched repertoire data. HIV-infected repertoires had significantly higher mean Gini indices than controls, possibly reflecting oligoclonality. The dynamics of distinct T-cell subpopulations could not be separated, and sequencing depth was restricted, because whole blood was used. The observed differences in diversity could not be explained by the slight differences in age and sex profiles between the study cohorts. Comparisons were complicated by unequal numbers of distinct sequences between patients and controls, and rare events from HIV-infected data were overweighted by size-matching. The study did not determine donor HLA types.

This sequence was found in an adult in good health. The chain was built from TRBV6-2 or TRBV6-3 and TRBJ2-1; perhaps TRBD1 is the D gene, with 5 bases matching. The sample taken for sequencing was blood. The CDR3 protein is CASSYSSGSSSYNEQFF. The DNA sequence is TGTGCCAGCAGTTACTCGTCAGGGTCGAGCTCCTACAATGAGCAGTTCTTC.